This T cell receptor beta chain emerged from a study of T cell responses to AZD1222 COVID-19 vaccine. CDR1 and CDR2 from the germline V gene are SEHNR and FQNEAQ (reference sequence). This CDR3 contains 13 residues. V was shortened by 0 bases and J by 8 bases, with 10 bases between the two germline ends. Using immunoSEQ multiplex PCR, the repertoire was profiled, and TCRdb retains in-frame clones only, with some absent. The sample yields some 92,000 clones, roughly nine tenths seen once. The TCR was taken from an adult in good health. This chain uses TRBV7-9 with TRBJ1-2, with D possibly being TRBD1 (5 bases). Material: peripheral blood, obtained on day 0 of AZD1222 vaccination. This CDR3 reads CASSLAEGRGYTF. The CDR3 bases are TGTGCCAGCAGCTTAGCTGAGGGGCGCGGCTACACCTTC.